This is a list of T cell receptor beta chains from one sample in a study of shared clonotypes between healthy human individuals. The data were produced by immunoSEQ multiplex PCR, yet TCRdb's version contains in-frame clones alone and is incomplete. Of 740,000 or so clones detected, 55% to 85% appear once; the ten largest clones hold 1.5% to 2%. Sequenced sample: memory CD4+ T cells sorted from blood. These receptors were taken from a woman aged 30 to 39 in good health. The CDR3 runs from the conserved cysteine through the conserved F or W. Each record gives: clone size, V gene, J gene, CDR3 length, D gene, CDR3 protein, CDR3 DNA. D genes are given only for firm matches. A clone size is listed for some rows: how often the clone was seen (once, few, many), or a class if it is expanded.

-,TRBV28,TRBJ1-2,13,-,CATYNGGGLGYTF,TGTGCCACCTACAACGGCGGGGGGCTTGGCTACACCTTC
-,TRBV5-1,TRBJ2-1,15,-,CASSLSSGGYNEQFF,TGCGCCAGCAGCTTGAGTAGCGGTGGGTACAATGAGCAGTTCTTC
once,TRBV11-3,TRBJ2-2,15,TRBD1,CASSFQGANTGELFF,TGTGCCAGCAGCTTCCAGGGGGCGAACACCGGGGAGCTGTTTTTT
-,TRBV5-1,TRBJ2-5,15,-,CASSLVQGGLETQYF,TGCGCCAGCAGCTTGGTACAGGGAGGGTTGGAGACCCAGTACTTC
-,TRBV7-2,TRBJ1-2,13,-,CASSLGPAYGYTF,TGTGCCAGCAGCTTAGGACCGGCCTATGGCTACACCTTC
many,TRBV5-6,TRBJ2-6,16,-,CASNRWDFSGANVLTF,TGTGCCAGCAACCGATGGGACTTCTCTGGGGCCAACGTCCTGACTTTC
-,TRBV28,TRBJ2-7,14,-,CASSGTAGLHEQYF,TGTGCCAGCAGCGGGACAGCGGGTCTCCACGAGCAGTACTTC
-,TRBV19,TRBJ2-1,15,TRBD2,CASSPLAGVGYEQFF,TGTGCCAGTAGCCCGCTAGCGGGAGTCGGCTATGAGCAGTTCTTC
-,TRBV28,TRBJ1-5,16,-,CASFRERVSYNQPQHF,TGTGCCAGCTTTAGGGAGCGGGTCTCCTACAATCAGCCCCAGCATTTT
-,TRBV28,TRBJ1-5,14,TRBD1,CASRGGQDNQPQHF,TGTGCCAGCAGGGGGGGACAGGACAATCAGCCCCAGCATTTT
-,TRBV7-9,TRBJ2-7,14,TRBD1,CASSLGQGTYEQYF,TGTGCCAGCAGCTTGGGACAGGGCACCTACGAGCAGTACTTC
-,TRBV27,TRBJ2-7,16,TRBD2,CASSTPKTSGSDEQYF,TGTGCCAGCAGTACCCCCAAGACTAGCGGGAGTGACGAGCAGTACTTC
-,TRBV7-6,TRBJ2-3,16,TRBD1,CASSSHSGGGTDTQYF,TGTGCCAGCAGCTCCCACTCAGGGGGTGGCACAGATACGCAGTATTTT
few,TRBV28,TRBJ2-7,14,TRBD2,CASSTASGRGEQYF,TGTGCCAGCAGTACTGCTAGCGGGAGGGGCGAGCAGTACTTC
-,TRBV7-9,TRBJ1-4,13,TRBD1,CASKGQGGEKLFF,TGTGCCAGCAAGGGACAGGGCGGCGAAAAACTGTTTTTT
-,TRBV5-1,TRBJ2-1,16,TRBD1,CASSPGTGTSYNEQFF,TGCGCCAGCAGCCCCGGGACAGGGACCTCCTACAATGAGCAGTTCTTC
-,TRBV7-2,TRBJ1-2,12,-,CASSSDSYGYTF,TGTGCCAGCAGCTCGGACAGCTATGGCTACACCTTC
few,TRBV9,TRBJ1-6,14,TRBD1,CASSVLDRDSPLHF,TGTGCCAGCAGCGTTCTGGACAGGGATTCACCCCTCCACTTT
-,TRBV13,TRBJ2-6,21,TRBD2,CASSSYTRIAGKSSGANVLTF,TGTGCCAGCAGCTCCTACACCAGGATAGCGGGAAAAAGCTCTGGGGCCAACGTCCTGACTTTC
-,TRBV7-7,TRBJ2-1,14,-,CASSPDRLQSGQFF,TGTGCCAGCAGCCCGGACCGGCTACAATCTGGGCAGTTCTTC
-,TRBV5-1,TRBJ2-1,13,TRBD2,CATRENSYNEQFF,TGCGCGACGCGGGAGAACTCCTACAATGAGCAGTTCTTC
-,TRBV11-2,TRBJ2-1,13,-,CASSAYRDNEQFF,TGTGCCAGCAGCGCTTACAGGGACAATGAGCAGTTCTTC
few,TRBV5-1,TRBJ2-5,15,-,CASSLQGTPQETQYF,TGCGCCAGCAGCTTGCAGGGTACCCCCCAAGAGACCCAGTACTTC
-,TRBV28,TRBJ2-2,12,-,CASTENTGELFF,TGTGCCAGCACCGAGAACACCGGGGAGCTGTTTTTT
-,TRBV10-3,TRBJ2-7,15,TRBD1,CAISEFDRGPYEQYF,TGTGCCATCAGTGAGTTTGACAGGGGCCCGTACGAGCAGTACTTC
-,TRBV5-1,TRBJ1-1,14,-,CASSGQSASTEAFF,TGCGCCAGCAGCGGACAGTCAGCGAGCACTGAAGCTTTCTTT
-,TRBV18,TRBJ1-4,14,TRBD1,CASSPGTVGEKLFF,TGTGCCAGCTCACCCGGGACAGTTGGTGAAAAACTGTTTTTT
-,TRBV5-1,TRBJ2-7,14,TRBD2,CASRSTSEAYEQYF,TGCGCCAGCAGGAGTACTAGCGAGGCCTACGAGCAGTACTTC
few,TRBV7-2,TRBJ1-1,13,-,CASSLGLRTEAFF,TGTGCCAGCAGCTTGGGACTTCGCACTGAAGCTTTCTTT
-,TRBV6-1,TRBJ2-2,14,-,CASSPVLGTGELFF,TGTGCCTCCAGCCCGGTGTTGGGCACCGGGGAGCTGTTTTTT
-,TRBV15,TRBJ2-5,17,-,CATSRALIRSDLETQYF,TGTGCCACCAGCAGAGCTCTAATTCGATCGGACTTGGAGACCCAGTACTTC
-,TRBV4-1,TRBJ2-6,19,TRBD1,CASSQDAGTGFSGANVLTF,TGCGCCAGCAGCCAAGATGCTGGGACAGGGTTTTCTGGGGCCAACGTCCTGACTTTC
-,TRBV14,TRBJ2-5,19,TRBD2,CASSQDLTRAVGGRPPQYF,TGTGCCAGCAGCCAAGATCTCACCAGGGCTGTCGGCGGGAGGCCCCCCCAGTACTTC